The 6 T cell receptor beta chains presented below share a single source sample, sequenced in a study of blood T cell repertoires in COVID-19. Measured with immunoSEQ multiplex PCR; TCRdb has only the in-frame clones, and not every one. Of roughly 100,000 clones listed, 85% to 90% were seen once; the top ten hold roughly 4%. The sequenced sample was peripheral blood. The receptors stem from a man in his fifties or sixties with acute or convalescent COVID-19.

The CDR3 DNA is TGTGCCAGCAGTTCGACGGTACCAGGGGGCTACGAGCAGTACTTC. It yields the protein CASSSTVPGGYEQYF. This chain links TRBV27 with TRBJ2-7; 7 positions match TRBD1. V shed 4 bases, J shed 3 bases, and the junction held 9 bases outside the gene matches. Germline V gene data show CDR1 as MNHEY and CDR2 as SMNVEV (reference sequence). This CDR3 has 15 residues.

The chain combines TRBV3-1 (or the pseudogene TRBV3-2) with TRBJ2-3; the D gene is possibly TRBD1 (6 bases). V was trimmed by 4 bases and J by 0 bases, leaving 8 bases between them. The germline V gene has CDR1 LGHDT and CDR2 YNNKEL (reference sequence). The CDR3 is made up of 14 amino acids. The CDR3 DNA follows: TGTGCCAGCAGCCCGGGACACAGCACAGATACGCAGTATTTT. Protein product: CASSPGHSTDTQYF.

V is TRBV19 and J is TRBJ1-5; 8 bases align to TRBD1. The CDR3 covers 15 residues. CDR1 and CDR2 (germline): LNHDA, SQIVND (reference sequence). The ends lost 5 bases at V and 3 bases at J; junction bases unmatched: 6. This chain's CDR3 is CASSLPGGFNQPQHF. In nucleotides, the CDR3 is TGTGCCAGTAGTCTCCCAGGGGGCTTCAATCAGCCCCAGCATTTT.

The chain couples TRBV28 to TRBJ2-7; D perhaps matches TRBD1 (5 bases). The CDR3 runs 13 residues. V lost 7 bases and J 0 bases, leaving 10 bases between the germline ends. The germline V gene has CDR1 MDHEN and CDR2 SYDVKM. DNA of the CDR3: TGTGCCAGCATAGGACATATCTCCTACGAGCAGTACTTC. Protein: CASIGHISYEQYF. Using reference TRBV28 and TRBJ2-7 for the parts outside the CDR3, the full variable domain is DVKVTQSSRYLVKRTGEKVFLECVQDMDHENMFWYRQDPGLGLRLIYFSYDVKMKEKGDIPEGYSVSREKKERFSLILESASTNQTSMYLCASIGHISYEQYFGPGTRLTVT.

The chain carries TRBV7-8 and TRBJ2-1; 8 bases agree with TRBD1. After removal of 5 bases from V and 4 bases from J, the junction contained 7 bases not matched to a gene. CDR3 length: 15 residues. CDR1 and CDR2 (germline): SGHVS, FQNEAQ. The CDR3 protein is CASSLPGQDYNEQFF. The CDR3 DNA follows: TGTGCCAGCAGCCTGCCGGGACAGGATTACAATGAGCAGTTCTTC.

V usage is TRBV5-1 and J usage is TRBJ2-3; D gene unclear. The germline gives CDR1 SGHRS, CDR2 YFSETQ. Trimming cost V 0 bases and J 4 bases, with 6 bases left between them. The CDR3 is 13 residues long. The CDR3 here is CASSLAGPDTQYF. The CDR3 bases are TGCGCCAGCAGCTTGGCGGGTCCAGATACGCAGTATTTT.